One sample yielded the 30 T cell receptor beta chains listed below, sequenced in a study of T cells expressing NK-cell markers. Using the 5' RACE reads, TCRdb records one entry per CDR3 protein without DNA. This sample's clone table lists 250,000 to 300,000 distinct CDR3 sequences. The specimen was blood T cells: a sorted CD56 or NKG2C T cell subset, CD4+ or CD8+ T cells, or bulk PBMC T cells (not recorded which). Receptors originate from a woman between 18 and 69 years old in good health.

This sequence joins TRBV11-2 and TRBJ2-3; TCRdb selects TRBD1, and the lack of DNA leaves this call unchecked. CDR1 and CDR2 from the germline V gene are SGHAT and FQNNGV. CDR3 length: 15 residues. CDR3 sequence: CASSLEGDRTDTQYF.

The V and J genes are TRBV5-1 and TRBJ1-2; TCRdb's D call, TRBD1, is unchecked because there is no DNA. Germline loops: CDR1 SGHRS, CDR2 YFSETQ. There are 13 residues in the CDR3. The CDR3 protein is CASSLWGDGGYTF.

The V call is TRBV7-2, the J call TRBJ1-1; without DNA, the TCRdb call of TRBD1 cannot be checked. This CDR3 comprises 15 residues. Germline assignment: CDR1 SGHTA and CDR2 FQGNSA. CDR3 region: CASSLSGLGLDEAFF.

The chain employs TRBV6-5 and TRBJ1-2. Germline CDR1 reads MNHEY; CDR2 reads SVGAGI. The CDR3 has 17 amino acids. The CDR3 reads CASSYSYIKKASYGYTF.

The CDR3 loop reads CASSPQAGGVYNEQFF. This chain joins TRBV9 and TRBJ2-1; TCRdb indicates TRBD2, and absent DNA this call remains unverified. Germline V CDR1 and CDR2: SGDLS, YYNGEE. This CDR3 comprises 16 residues.

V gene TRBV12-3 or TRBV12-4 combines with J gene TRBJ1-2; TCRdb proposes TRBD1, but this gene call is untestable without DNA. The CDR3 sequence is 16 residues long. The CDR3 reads CASRTWGAGASYGYTF.

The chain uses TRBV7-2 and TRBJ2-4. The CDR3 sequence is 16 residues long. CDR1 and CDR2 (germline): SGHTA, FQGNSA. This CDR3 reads CASSLNLLQAKNIQYF.

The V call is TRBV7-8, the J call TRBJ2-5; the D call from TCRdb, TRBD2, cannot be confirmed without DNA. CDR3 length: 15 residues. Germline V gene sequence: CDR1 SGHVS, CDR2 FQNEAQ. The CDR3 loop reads CASSTLAGGPETQYF.

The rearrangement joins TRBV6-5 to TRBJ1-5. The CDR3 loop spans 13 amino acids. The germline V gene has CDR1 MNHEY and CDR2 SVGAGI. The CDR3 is CASSSLSNQPQHF.

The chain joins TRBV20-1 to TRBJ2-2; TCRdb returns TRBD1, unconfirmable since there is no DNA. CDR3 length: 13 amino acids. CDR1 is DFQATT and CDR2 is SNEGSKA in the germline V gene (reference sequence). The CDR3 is CSAPDRNTGELFF.

The CDR3 spells CSAAGLVGDTQYF. This chain links TRBV20-1 with TRBJ2-3; TCRdb gives TRBD2 as the D gene, but with no DNA this cannot be confirmed. The CDR3 extends over 13 amino acids. From germline, CDR1 is DFQATT and CDR2 SNEGSKA (reference sequence).

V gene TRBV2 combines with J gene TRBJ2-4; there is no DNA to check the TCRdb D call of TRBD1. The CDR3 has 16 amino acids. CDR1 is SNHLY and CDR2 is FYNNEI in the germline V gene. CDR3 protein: CASRTSGGLAKNIQYF.

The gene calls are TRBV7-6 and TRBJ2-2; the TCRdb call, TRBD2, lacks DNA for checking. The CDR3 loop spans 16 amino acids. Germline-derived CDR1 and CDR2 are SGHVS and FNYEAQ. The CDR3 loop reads CASSRSASGMTGELFF.

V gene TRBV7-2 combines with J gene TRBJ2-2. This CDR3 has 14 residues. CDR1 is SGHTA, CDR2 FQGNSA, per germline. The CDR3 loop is CASSLNTNTGELFF.

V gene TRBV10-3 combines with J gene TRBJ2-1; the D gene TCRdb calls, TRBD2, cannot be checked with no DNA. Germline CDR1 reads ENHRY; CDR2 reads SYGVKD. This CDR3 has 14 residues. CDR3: CAISGLAVYNEQFF.

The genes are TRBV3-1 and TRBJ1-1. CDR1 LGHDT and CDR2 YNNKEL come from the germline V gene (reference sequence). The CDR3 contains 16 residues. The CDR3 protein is CASSQGGGMWNTEAFF.

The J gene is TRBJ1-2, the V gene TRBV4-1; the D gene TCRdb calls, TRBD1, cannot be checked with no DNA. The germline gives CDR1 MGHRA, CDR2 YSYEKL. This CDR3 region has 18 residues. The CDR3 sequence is CASSQLRDRGASNYGYTF.

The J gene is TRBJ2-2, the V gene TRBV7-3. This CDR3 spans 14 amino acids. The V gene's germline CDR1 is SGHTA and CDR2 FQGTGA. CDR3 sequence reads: CASSLMGLSGELFF.

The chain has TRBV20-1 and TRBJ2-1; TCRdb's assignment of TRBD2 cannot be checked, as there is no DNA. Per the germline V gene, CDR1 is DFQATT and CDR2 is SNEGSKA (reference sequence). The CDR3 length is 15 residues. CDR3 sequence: CSARESGLATNEQFF.

The CDR3 sequence is CASSLRGDRNEKLFF. J is TRBJ1-4 and V is TRBV5-1; the TRBD1 assignment by TCRdb is unverifiable without DNA. CDR1 and CDR2 from the germline V gene are SGHRS and YFSETQ. CDR3 length: 15 amino acids. The full variable domain, in which reference TRBV5-1 and TRBJ1-4 provide the parts outside the CDR3, is KAGVTQTPRYLIKTRGQQVTLSCSPISGHRSVSWYQQTPGQGLQFLFEYFSETQRNKGNFPGRFSGRQFSNSRSEMNVSTLELGDSALYLCASSLRGDRNEKLFFGSGTQLSVL.

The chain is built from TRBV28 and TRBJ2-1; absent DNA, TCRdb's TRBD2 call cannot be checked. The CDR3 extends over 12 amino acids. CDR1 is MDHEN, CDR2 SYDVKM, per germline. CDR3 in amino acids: CASSLAGTSGFF.

The CDR3 spells CASSGGQGEETQYF. V gene TRBV2 combines with J gene TRBJ2-5; absent DNA, TCRdb's TRBD1 call cannot be checked. CDR3 size: 14 residues. Germline V gives CDR1 SNHLY, CDR2 FYNNEI.

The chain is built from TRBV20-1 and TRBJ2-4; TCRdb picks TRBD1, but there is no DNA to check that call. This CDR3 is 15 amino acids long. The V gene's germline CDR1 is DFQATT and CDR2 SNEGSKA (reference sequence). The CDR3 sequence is CSARGTPGTKNIQYF.

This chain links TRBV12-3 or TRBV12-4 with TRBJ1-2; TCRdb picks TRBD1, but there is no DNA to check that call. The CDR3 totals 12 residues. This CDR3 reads CASSRDRGGYTF.

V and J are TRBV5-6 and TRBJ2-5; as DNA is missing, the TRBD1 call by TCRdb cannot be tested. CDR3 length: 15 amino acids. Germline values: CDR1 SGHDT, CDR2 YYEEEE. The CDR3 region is CASSPGQGTQETQYF.

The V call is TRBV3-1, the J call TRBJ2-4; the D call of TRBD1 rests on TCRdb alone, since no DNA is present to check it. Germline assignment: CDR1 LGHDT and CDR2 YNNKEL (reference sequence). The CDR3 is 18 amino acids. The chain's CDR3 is CASSQEVVGVLAKNIQYF.

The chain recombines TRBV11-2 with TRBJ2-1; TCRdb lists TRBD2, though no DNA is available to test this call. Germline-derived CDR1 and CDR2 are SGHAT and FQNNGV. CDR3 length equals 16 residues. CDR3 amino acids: CASSPLTSGGYNEQFF. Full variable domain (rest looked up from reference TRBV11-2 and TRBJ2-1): EAGVAQSPRYKIIEKRQSVAFWCNPISGHATLYWYQQILGQGPKLLIQFQNNGVVDDSQLPKDRFSAERLKGVDSTLKIQPAKLEDSAVYLCASSPLTSGGYNEQFFGPGTRLTVL.

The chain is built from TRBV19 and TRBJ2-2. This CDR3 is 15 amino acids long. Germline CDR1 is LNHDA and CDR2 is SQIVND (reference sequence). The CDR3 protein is CASSIGLANTGELFF.

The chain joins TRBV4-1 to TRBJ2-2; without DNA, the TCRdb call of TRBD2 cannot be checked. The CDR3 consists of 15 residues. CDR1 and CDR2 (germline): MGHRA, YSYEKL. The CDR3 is CASSQEPGTAGELFF.

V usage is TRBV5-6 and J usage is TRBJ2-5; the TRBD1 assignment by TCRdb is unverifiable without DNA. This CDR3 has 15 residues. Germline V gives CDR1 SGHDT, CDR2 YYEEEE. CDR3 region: CASSYFQGAGETQYF. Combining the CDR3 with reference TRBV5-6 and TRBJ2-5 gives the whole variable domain DAGVTQSPTHLIKTRGQQVTLRCSPKSGHDTVSWYQQALGQGPQFIFQYYEEEERQRGNFPDRFSGHQFPNYSSELNVNALLLGDSALYLCASSYFQGAGETQYFGPGTRLLVL.